The source of this T cell receptor beta chain is a study of blood T cell repertoires in COVID-19. In the study overall: From the United States, Italy and Spain came samples of acute and convalescent COVID-19.

The authors' processing: Estimates of nucleated cell counts were drawn from the amplification of reference gene primers. Generated by immunoSEQ multiplex PCR, the TCRdb table keeps only in-frame clones and is missing some. V, J and clone size are those of that table, while D and trimming were read from the DNA. The table shows 380,000 or so clones, with around 88% occurring only once. Seattle-derived patients entered the study during active infection and were followed longitudinally. V lost 7 bases and J lost 1, with 13 bases in between. CDR1 is SGHTA and CDR2 is FQGNSA in the germline V gene. The CDR3 covers 14 residues.

The sequencing sample was made of peripheral blood. V and J are TRBV7-2 and TRBJ1-1; TRBD1 is a possible D gene (6 bases). This TCR came from a woman aged 60-75 years with COVID-19, enrolled during active disease. DNA of the CDR3: TGTGCCAGCACCTACAGGGCGGCGAACACTGAAGCTTTCTTT. It codes for CASTYRAANTEAFF. Variable domain in full (rest from reference TRBV7-2 and TRBJ1-1): GAGVSQSPSNKVTEKGKDVELRCDPISGHTALYWYRQSLGQGLEFLIYFQGNSAPDKSGLPSDRFSAERTGGSVSTLTIQRTQQEDSAVYLCASTYRAANTEAFFGQGTRLTVV.